This entry lists 30 T cell receptor beta chains sequenced from one sample in a study of Ad26.COV2.S vaccination and SARS-CoV-2 variants. Treatment noted: 15 to 20 received Ad26.COV2.S at low or high dose, single or two shots; about 5 received placebo; per-sample allocation not given. Day 63 following the first vaccine or placebo injection was when the samples were taken. Profiling relied on immunoSEQ multiplex PCR, and the TCRdb table lists in-frame clones only, not all of them. The sample has hundreds of thousands of clones; roughly 87% are singletons. The sequencing used peripheral blood, collected in a trial of Ad26.COV2.S vaccine versus placebo. The source is a person aged 18 to 59 who received the Ad26.COV2.S COVID-19 vaccine or a placebo.

J is TRBJ1-4 and V is TRBV5-1; TRBD1 is a possible D gene (5 bases). The CDR3 consists of 17 residues. V was cut by 1 base and J by 0 bases, with 13 bases left in between. The germline V gene encodes CDR1 SGHRS and CDR2 YFSETQ. The CDR3 nucleotides are TGCGCCAGCAGCTTGCAGCCAGGGCGGGCAACTAATGAAAAACTGTTTTTT. As protein: CASSLQPGRATNEKLFF.

The CDR3 here is CASSQKPRANYGYTF. The CDR3, as DNA: TGTGCCAGCAGCCAAAAGCCCAGGGCTAACTATGGCTACACCTTC. This chain joins TRBV7-9 and TRBJ1-2, with D maybe TRBD1 (5 bases). V dropped 5 bases and J dropped 0 bases, with 13 bases sitting between them. The CDR3 is 15 amino acids. The germline gives CDR1 SEHNR, CDR2 FQNEAQ (reference sequence). Combining the CDR3 with reference TRBV7-9 and TRBJ1-2 gives the whole variable domain DTGVSQNPRHKITKRGQNVTFRCDPISEHNRLYWYRQTLGQGPEFLTYFQNEAQLEKSRLLSDRFSAERPKGSFSTLEIQRTEQGDSAMYLCASSQKPRANYGYTFGSGTRLTVV.

This chain uses TRBV30 with TRBJ2-1; 10 bases fit TRBD1. Trimming cost V 5 bases and J 6 bases; bases outside gene matches: 10. CDR1 and CDR2 from the germline V gene are GTSNPN and SVGIG (reference sequence). The CDR3 spans 15 residues. In DNA, the CDR3 is TGTGCCTGGGCTATAGGGGGACAGGGGTCCAATGAGCAGTTCTTC. Encoded protein: CAWAIGGQGSNEQFF.

This clone came up many times. The chain links TRBV2 to TRBJ1-2; 8 nucleotides agree with TRBD1. Germline loops: CDR1 SNHLY, CDR2 FYNNEI. J lost 8 bases, V lost 7 bases, and 6 bases had no gene match. This CDR3 is 12 amino acids long. CDR3 protein: CASNQGALGYTF. The CDR3 DNA is TGTGCCAGCAATCAGGGGGCGTTAGGCTACACCTTC.

J is TRBJ1-1 and V is TRBV28, with TRBD1 as a possible D gene (6 bases). From germline, CDR1 is MDHEN and CDR2 SYDVKM. The CDR3 has 17 amino acids. Trimming left V 11 bases short and J 1 base short, with 26 bases between. The CDR3 nucleotides read TGTGCCTCCCCCCGACCCCTAGGGGGGGCCAAGAACACTGAAGCTTTCTTT. Amino acid sequence: CASPRPLGGAKNTEAFF.

The chain uses TRBV19 and TRBJ1-5, with a weak D call TRBD1 (5 bases). The V end was cut by 6 bases, the J end by 2 bases, with 11 bases between. The germline CDR1 and CDR2 sequences are LNHDA and SQIVND (reference sequence). This CDR3 contains 14 residues. This chain's CDR3 is CASSRRGGNQPQHF. CDR3 DNA: TGTGCCAGTAGCCGAAGAGGGGGCAATCAGCCCCAGCATTTT.

The chain employs TRBV18 and TRBJ1-4; D gene ambiguous. The germline V gene encodes CDR1 KGHSH and CDR2 LQKENI. V shed 0 bases and J shed 7 bases, with 6 bases lying between them. The length of the CDR3 is 13 residues. The CDR3 loop is CASSPPVSEKLFF. The CDR3 DNA sequence: TGTGCCAGCTCACCACCAGTTTCTGAAAAACTGTTTTTT.

V is TRBV2 and J is TRBJ2-1, with 10 bases aligning to TRBD2. The CDR3 spans 21 residues. V trimming: 7 bases; J trimming: 4 bases; junction bases outside the gene matches: 25. Germline V gene lookup returns CDR1 SNHLY and CDR2 FYNNEI. The CDR3 loop reads CASNGASGGTRTFTLYNEQFF. In DNA, the CDR3 is TGTGCCAGCAATGGGGCTAGCGGGGGAACCCGAACCTTCACACTTTACAATGAGCAGTTCTTC.

Turning to this clone: The identical CDR3 is also encoded by other nucleotide sequences in the sample. CDR3 DNA sequence: TGTGCCAGCAGTGATCAGGGTAGCTCCTACGAGCAGTACTTC. It encodes CASSDQGSSYEQYF. This chain uses TRBV2 with TRBJ2-7, with D tentatively TRBD1 (5 bases). CDR1 and CDR2 (germline): SNHLY, FYNNEI. The CDR3 loop spans 14 amino acids. V lost 3 bases, J lost 0 bases, and 9 bases lay in between. Looking up the rest from reference TRBV2 and TRBJ2-7 gives the full variable domain: EPEVTQTPSHQVTQMGQEVILRCVPISNHLYFYWYRQILGQKVEFLVSFYNNEISEKSEIFDDQFSVERPDGSNFTLKIRSTKLEDSAMYFCASSDQGSSYEQYFGPGTRLTVT.

The V call is TRBV28, the J call TRBJ2-7; no reliable D call. The CDR3 contains 14 residues. V lost 5 bases to trimming and J lost 6 bases, with 17 bases between them. Germline loops: CDR1 MDHEN, CDR2 SYDVKM. This CDR3 is CASSTDPDVPEQYF. The CDR3 region has the DNA TGTGCCAGCAGTACTGACCCTGACGTTCCCGAGCAGTACTTC. The whole variable domain, remainder taken from reference TRBV28 and TRBJ2-7, is DVKVTQSSRYLVKRTGEKVFLECVQDMDHENMFWYRQDPGLGLRLIYFSYDVKMKEKGDIPEGYSVSREKKERFSLILESASTNQTSMYLCASSTDPDVPEQYFGPGTRLTVT.

The V gene is TRBV2, the J gene TRBJ1-6; D is undetermined. Trimming took off 7 bases at V and 12 bases at J, with 22 bases between the two ends. CDR1 and CDR2 from the germline V gene are SNHLY and FYNNEI. CDR3 length: 15 amino acids. CDR3 sequence (DNA): TGTGCCAGCAAGAAAGCCTTGATGATGATTGAACCCCTCCACTTT. Translated: CASKKALMMIEPLHF.

J is TRBJ1-2 and V is TRBV14, with D unclear. Germline CDR1 is SGHDN and CDR2 is FVKESK. The CDR3 length is 13 residues. Between the trimmed V and J ends, which lost 3 bases and 4 bases, there was a span of 9 bases. The chain's CDR3 is CASSHGPSYGYTF. The CDR3 DNA reads as TGTGCCAGCAGCCACGGCCCCTCCTATGGCTACACCTTC.

This chain joins TRBV30 and TRBJ2-3, with 8 nucleotides matching TRBD2. Germline V gene data show CDR1 as GTSNPN and CDR2 as SVGIG (reference sequence). With 8 bases clipped from V and 7 bases from J, the junction kept 11 bases outside the gene matches. The CDR3 length is 13 residues. The CDR3 nucleotides are TGTGCCGGTAGGCCAGCGGGAGTCTATACGCAGTATTTT. It translates to CAGRPAGVYTQYF.

J is TRBJ2-1 and V is TRBV7-9, with TRBD1 matching 12 bases. Germline CDR1 reads SEHNR; CDR2 reads FQNEAQ (reference sequence). This CDR3 spans 15 amino acids. J gave up 6 bases and V 5 bases, and 5 bases lay outside the gene matches. CDR3 loop: CASSPGTGGLNEQFF. As DNA, the CDR3 is TGTGCCAGCAGCCCCGGGACAGGGGGCCTCAATGAGCAGTTCTTC. Filled out from reference TRBV7-9 and TRBJ2-1, the complete variable domain reads DTGVSQNPRHKITKRGQNVTFRCDPISEHNRLYWYRQTLGQGPEFLTYFQNEAQLEKSRLLSDRFSAERPKGSFSTLEIQRTEQGDSAMYLCASSPGTGGLNEQFFGPGTRLTVL.

This clone was counted once. The CDR3 DNA sequence: TGTGCCAGCAGCGTAGTAGGGTGGATGGGGTACACCGGGGAGCTGTTTTTT. This gives the protein CASSVVGWMGYTGELFF. The J gene is TRBJ2-2, the V gene TRBV9; D unresolved. The CDR3 totals 17 residues. V was shortened by 0 bases and J by 3 bases, with 15 bases between the two germline ends. In germline, CDR1 is SGDLS, CDR2 YYNGEE.

V gene TRBV7-2 combines with J gene TRBJ1-5; D may be TRBD1 (5 bases). This CDR3 is built from 15 residues. V lost 2 bases and J 7 bases, leaving 15 bases between the germline ends. Germline lookup yields CDR1 SGHTA and CDR2 FQGNSA. CDR3 nucleotide sequence: TGTGCCAGCAGCTTATCGCCTGGGACGGTACAGCCCCAGCATTTT. Encoded protein: CASSLSPGTVQPQHF.

The V gene is TRBV28, the J gene TRBJ1-4; no clear D. Germline V lookup: CDR1 MDHEN, CDR2 SYDVKM. The CDR3 loop spans 14 amino acids. V was pared by 6 bases and J by 7 bases, with 15 bases between. The CDR3 DNA reads as TGTGCCAGCAGCCTACAGACCCTCAGTGAAAAACTGTTTTTT. Residues: CASSLQTLSEKLFF.

On this clone itself: The identical CDR3 is also encoded by other nucleotide sequences in the sample. The genes are TRBV18 and TRBJ2-7; tentatively, D is TRBD1 or TRBD2 (5 bases each). Germline lookup yields CDR1 KGHSH and CDR2 LQKENI. The CDR3 loop spans 13 amino acids. V was cut by 0 bases and J by 3 bases, with 6 bases left in between. The CDR3 nucleotides are TGTGCCAGCTCACCACCGGGGGACTACGAGCAGTACTTC. It codes for CASSPPGDYEQYF.

This sequence joins TRBV30 and TRBJ1-1; D remains ambiguous. The CDR3 is made up of 13 amino acids. V lost 2 bases to trimming and J lost 1 base, with 8 bases between them. Germline V gene data show CDR1 as GTSNPN and CDR2 as SVGIG (reference sequence). This CDR3 is CAWSINGNTEAFF. DNA for the CDR3: TGTGCCTGGAGTATAAACGGGAACACTGAAGCTTTCTTT.

The chain combines TRBV14 with TRBJ2-2, with D perhaps matching TRBD1 (5 bases). V gave up 2 bases and J gave up 3 bases, with 7 bases separating them. This CDR3 region has 14 residues. In germline, CDR1 is SGHDN, CDR2 FVKESK. The CDR3 loop reads CASSQQGDTGELFF. CDR3 coding DNA: TGTGCCAGCAGCCAACAGGGCGACACCGGGGAGCTGTTTTTT. Full variable domain (rest looked up from reference TRBV14 and TRBJ2-2): EAGVTQFPSHSVIEKGQTVTLRCDPISGHDNLYWYRRVMGKEIKFLLHFVKESKQDESGMPNNRFLAERTGGTYSTLKVQPAELEDSGVYFCASSQQGDTGELFFGEGSRLTVL.

The gene calls are TRBV7-9 and TRBJ1-2; D unclear. Trimming took 5 bases from V and 4 from J, leaving 8 bases between them. Germline lookup yields CDR1 SEHNR and CDR2 FQNEAQ (reference sequence). The CDR3 consists of 12 residues. The chain's CDR3 is CASSPSPYGYTF. CDR3 sequence (DNA): TGTGCCAGCAGCCCCTCTCCCTATGGCTACACCTTC.

The rearrangement uses TRBV5-1 and TRBJ1-1; no firm D call. The length of the CDR3 is 15 residues. Per germline, CDR1 SGHRS and CDR2 YFSETQ. Trimming cost V 0 bases and J 2 bases, with 11 bases left between them. This CDR3 is CASSLGSRSNTEAFF. The CDR3 nucleotides are TGCGCCAGCAGCTTGGGAAGCCGCAGTAACACTGAAGCTTTCTTT.

The chain combines TRBV3-1 (or the pseudogene TRBV3-2) with TRBJ1-2; tentative D call: TRBD1 (6 bases). Germline-derived CDR1 and CDR2 are LGHDT and YNNKEL (reference sequence). The V end lost 1 base, the J end lost 5 bases, and 17 bases lay between the germline ends. The CDR3 spans 16 residues. CDR3 sequence (DNA): TGTGCCAGCAGCCAAGCTGATCCAGGGGTGAGTTATGGCTACACCTTC. This codes for CASSQADPGVSYGYTF.

The chain is built from TRBV4-2 and TRBJ2-5; D call uncertain. This CDR3 spans 12 amino acids. Per the germline V gene, CDR1 is LGHNA and CDR2 is YNFKEQ. V was pared by 5 bases and J by 5 bases, with 9 bases between. This CDR3 is CASSLPGETQYF. The CDR3 DNA follows: TGTGCCAGCAGCTTACCCGGGGAGACCCAGTACTTC.

The chain carries TRBV10-3 and TRBJ1-6; D possibly corresponds to TRBD1 (5 bases). Germline V gene data show CDR1 as ENHRY and CDR2 as SYGVKD. The V and J ends lost 0 bases and 14 bases respectively, with 8 bases between them. The CDR3 runs 12 residues. This CDR3 is CAISESGGALHF. Here the CDR3 DNA reads TGTGCCATCAGTGAGTCGGGAGGGGCCCTCCACTTT.

This clone was found once. The sample contains more than one DNA sequence encoding this CDR3. This rearrangement joins TRBV6-5 to TRBJ2-7; D may be TRBD1 or TRBD2 (5 bases each). The CDR3 extends over 15 amino acids. In germline, CDR1 is MNHEY, CDR2 SVGAGI. V lost 2 bases, J lost 4 bases, and 15 bases lay in between. In DNA form, the CDR3 reads TGTGCCAGCAGTTACAGTCCGGGACCATCTTACGAGCAGTACTTC. It specifies CASSYSPGPSYEQYF.

The chain combines TRBV5-4 with TRBJ1-5, with 7 bases identical to TRBD1. J lost 4 bases, V lost 0 bases, and 7 bases had no gene match. The CDR3 totals 16 residues. CDR1 SGHNT and CDR2 YYREEE come from the germline V gene (reference sequence). The CDR3 coding sequence is TGTGCCAGCAGCTTGGGGGGAGGGGGCGGAAATCAGCCCCAGCATTTT. Translated: CASSLGGGGGNQPQHF.

The gene calls are TRBV19 and TRBJ1-5, with 9 positions matching TRBD1. This CDR3 is built from 16 residues. After removal of 5 bases from V and 3 bases from J, the junction contained 8 bases not matched to a gene. Germline V lookup: CDR1 LNHDA, CDR2 SQIVND (reference sequence). The CDR3: CASSPTRTGDNQPQHF. DNA for the CDR3: TGTGCCAGTAGTCCGACTCGGACAGGGGACAATCAGCCCCAGCATTTT.

This chain uses TRBV4-3 with TRBJ2-1; 10 bases are a match to TRBD2. The CDR3 has 18 amino acids. V lost 0 bases, J lost 4 bases, and 9 bases stayed unmatched. Germline V CDR1 and CDR2: LGHNA, YSLEER. The CDR3 region has the DNA TGCGCCAGCAGCCAAGATGAGGGGGGACTAGCGCCATACAATGAGCAGTTCTTC. Amino acid sequence: CASSQDEGGLAPYNEQFF.

The rearrangement uses TRBV7-3 and TRBJ2-5; 8 nucleotides line up with TRBD2. This CDR3 contains 15 residues. V lost 2 bases to trimming and J lost 4 bases; unmatched junction nucleotides: 6. CDR1 is SGHTA, CDR2 FQGTGA, per germline. The CDR3 bases are TGTGCCAGCAGCTTATCAGCGGGGGCTGGAGAGACCCAGTACTTC. The encoded protein is CASSLSAGAGETQYF.